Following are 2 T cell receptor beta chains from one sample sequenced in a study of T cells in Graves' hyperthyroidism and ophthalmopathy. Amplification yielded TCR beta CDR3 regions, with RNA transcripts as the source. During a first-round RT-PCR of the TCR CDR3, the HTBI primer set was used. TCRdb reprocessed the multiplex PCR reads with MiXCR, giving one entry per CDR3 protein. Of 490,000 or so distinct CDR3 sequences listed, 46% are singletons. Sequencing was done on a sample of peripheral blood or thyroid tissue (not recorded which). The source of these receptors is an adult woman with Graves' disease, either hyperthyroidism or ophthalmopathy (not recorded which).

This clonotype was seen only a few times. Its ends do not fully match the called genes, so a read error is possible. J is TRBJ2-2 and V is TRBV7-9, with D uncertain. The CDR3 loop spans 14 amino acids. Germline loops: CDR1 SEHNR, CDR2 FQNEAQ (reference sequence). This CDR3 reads CASSSQANTGELFF. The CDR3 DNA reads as TGTGCCAGCAGCTCCCAGGCGAACACTGGGGAGCTGTTTTTT.

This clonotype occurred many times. This CDR3 reads CASTHPQETQYF. As DNA, the CDR3 is TGTGCCAGCACCCACCCTCAAGAGACCCAGTACTTC. J is TRBJ2-5 and V is TRBV7-2; D is unresolved. The V end was cut by 7 bases, the J end by 2 bases, with 8 bases between. CDR1 is SGHTA, CDR2 FQGNSA, per germline. The CDR3 has 12 amino acids.